Reported below is one T cell receptor (beta chain). Its antigen is unidentified. Germline CDR1 SGHDN, CDR2 FVKESK. The CDR3 has 13 amino acids. The ends were cut back, 4 bases at V and 6 bases at J, with 12 bases in the middle. Second-dose intervals near 4 or 12 weeks were combined. The data were obtained in a study of T cell responses to AZD1222 COVID-19 vaccine. The study, taken as a whole, reports: Donors in the cohort were predominantly white British and more often female, and clonal diversity was possibly underestimated.

Assay: immunoSEQ multiplex PCR; the TCRdb copy retains only in-frame clones and omits some. The sample includes some 120,000 clones, approximately 90% seen only once; the top ten take around a tenth. The chain recombines TRBV14 with TRBJ1-1; a possible D gene is TRBD1 (5 bases). The origin of this receptor is an adult who received the AZD1222 COVID-19 vaccine. The source material was peripheral blood, sampled 28 days after the second AZD1222 dose. The CDR3 DNA follows: TGTGCCAGCAGCCTACTGCAACAGGCTGAAGCTTTCTTT. Protein sequence: CASSLLQQAEAFF.